This T cell receptor (beta chain) was retrieved from a study of blood T cell repertoires in COVID-19. Turning to the study itself: The analysed material was cDNA or gDNA that came from T cells, B-cell-depleted T cells, or PBMCs.

Data came from immunoSEQ multiplex PCR; TCRdb stores just in-frame clones and leaves some out. The sample consists of around 250,000 clones, about four fifths of them appearing once. The germline CDR1 and CDR2 sequences are SGHTA and FQGTGA. This CDR3 has 16 amino acids. With 4 bases clipped from V and 2 bases from J, the junction kept 6 bases outside the gene matches. This TCR derives from a man aged 35 to 55 who had been exposed to COVID-19. The rearrangement links TRBV7-3 to TRBJ2-5; 11 positions match TRBD1. Input material: PBMCs or T cells enriched from blood (not recorded which). The CDR3 DNA follows: TGTGCCAGCAGCTCTGGACAGGGGGCCCAACAAGAGACCCAGTACTTC. Its protein is CASSSGQGAQQETQYF.